The entry below gives a single T cell receptor (beta chain) sequence along with its context. A few counts support this clonotype. Its antigen specificity is not known. The record has no base qualities; no much larger clone is one base away. The record originates from a study of T-cell reconstitution after alpha-beta-depleted transplantation in children (TCRdb year 2016). Background for the entire study: Using TCR repertoire profiling, the study followed T-cell immune reconstitution in a quantitative way in children after TCRalphabeta/CD19-depleted allogeneic hematopoietic cell transplantation. Overall study outcomes, separate from this receptor: The frequencies of hyperexpanded clones fell over the following months, and after one year, T-cell counts and TCRbeta diversity were mostly attributed to newly produced T cells. About two months after transplant, the apparently early recovery of alphabetaT-cell counts reportedly depended on just several hundred clones that had expanded rapidly and came from non-depleted graft cells. In some patients, high TCRbeta diversity at day 60 was attributed to recipient T cells and intrathymic progenitors that had survived conditioning.

CDR1 and CDR2, per the germline V gene, are SGHVS and FNYEAQ. The trim is 4 bases for V and 1 base for J, with a gap of 14 bases between the germline ends. The CDR3 runs 16 amino acids, cysteine and phenylalanine included. This entry keeps only the CDR3 DNA: 48 bases, framed from base 1. The library was built by means of PCR. TCRdb lists the instrument as Illumina HiSeq 2500. TCR library preparation used molecular barcoding, with unique molecular identifiers applied to normalize quantification of the TCRbeta repertoire. Using fastp trimming at Q25 and MiXCR clonotype assembly, TCRdb reanalyzed the public sequencing data and kept in-frame beta chains. Every CDR3 protein is listed once, alongside the most common genes and DNA of its rows. The sample table lists some 600,000 distinct CDR3 sequences, 13% of them with a count of one. Approximately 2.1% of the sample rests with the top ten. The treatment or condition label on this specimen signifies: allogeneic hematopoietic cell transplantation with graft depleted of TCRalphabeta T cells and CD19 B cells. The children who served as transplant recipients had been given grafts of TCRalphabeta/CD19-depleted allogeneic hematopoietic cells.

The chain employs TRBV7-6 and TRBJ1-3; confidence is insufficient to name the D gene. The sample here was PBMCs, mostly from graft donor cells, taken 360 days after TCRalphabeta/CD19-depleted stem cell transplant. This receptor was taken from a male patient aged 5 to 17 who had a stem cell transplant for acute myeloid leukemia, so the T cells may come from the graft donor. The CDR3 in this case is CASSSYLYGSGNTIYF. The sequenced DNA: TGTGCCAGCAGCTCTTACCTTTACGGATCTGGAAACACCATATATTTT.